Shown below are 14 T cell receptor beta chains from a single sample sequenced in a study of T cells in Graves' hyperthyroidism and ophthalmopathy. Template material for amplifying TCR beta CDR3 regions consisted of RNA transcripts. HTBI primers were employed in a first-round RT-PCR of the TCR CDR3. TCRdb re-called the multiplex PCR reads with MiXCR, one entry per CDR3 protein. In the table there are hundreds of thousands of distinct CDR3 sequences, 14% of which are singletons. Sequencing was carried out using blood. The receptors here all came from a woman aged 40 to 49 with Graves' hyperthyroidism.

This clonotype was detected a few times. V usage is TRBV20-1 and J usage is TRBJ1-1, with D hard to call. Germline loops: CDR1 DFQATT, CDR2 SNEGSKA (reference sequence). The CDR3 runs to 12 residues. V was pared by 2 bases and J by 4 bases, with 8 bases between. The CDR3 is CSARSVGTEAFF. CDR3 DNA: TGCAGTGCTAGATCGGTGGGCACTGAAGCTTTCTTT.

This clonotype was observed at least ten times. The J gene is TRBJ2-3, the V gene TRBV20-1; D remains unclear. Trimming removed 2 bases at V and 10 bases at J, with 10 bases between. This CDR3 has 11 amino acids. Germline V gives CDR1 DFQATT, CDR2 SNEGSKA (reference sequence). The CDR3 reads CSARIGEAQYF. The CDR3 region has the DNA TGCAGTGCTAGAATCGGAGAGGCGCAGTATTTT.

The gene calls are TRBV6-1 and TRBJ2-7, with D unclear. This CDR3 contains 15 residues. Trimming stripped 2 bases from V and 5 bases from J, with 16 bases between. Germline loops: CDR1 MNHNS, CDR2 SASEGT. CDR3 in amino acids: CASSENTPNVDEQYF. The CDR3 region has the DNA TGTGCCAGCAGTGAAAATACCCCCAACGTCGACGAGCAGTACTTC.

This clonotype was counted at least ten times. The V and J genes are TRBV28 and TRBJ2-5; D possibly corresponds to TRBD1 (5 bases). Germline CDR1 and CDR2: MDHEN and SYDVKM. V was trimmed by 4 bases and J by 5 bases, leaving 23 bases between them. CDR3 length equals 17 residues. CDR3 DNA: TGTGCCAGCAGTTCATATGCAGGGAATTGGGCGCGGGAGACCCAGTACTTC. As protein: CASSSYAGNWARETQYF.

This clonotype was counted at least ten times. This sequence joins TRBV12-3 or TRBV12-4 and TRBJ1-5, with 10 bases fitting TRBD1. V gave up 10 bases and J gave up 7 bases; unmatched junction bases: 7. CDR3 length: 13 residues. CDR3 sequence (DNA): TGTGCCACCTCCGGGACAGGGGACCAGCCCCAGCATTTT. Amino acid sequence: CATSGTGDQPQHF.

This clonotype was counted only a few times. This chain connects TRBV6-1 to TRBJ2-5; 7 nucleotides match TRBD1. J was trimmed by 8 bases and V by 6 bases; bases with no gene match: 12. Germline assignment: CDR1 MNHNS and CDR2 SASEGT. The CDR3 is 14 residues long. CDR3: CASRFTGTENTQYF. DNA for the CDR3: TGTGCCAGCAGATTCACCGGGACAGAGAACACCCAGTACTTC.

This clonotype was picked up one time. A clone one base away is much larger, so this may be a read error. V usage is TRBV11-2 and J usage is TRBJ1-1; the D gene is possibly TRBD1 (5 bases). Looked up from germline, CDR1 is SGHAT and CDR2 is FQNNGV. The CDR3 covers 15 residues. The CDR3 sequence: CTSSLLQERNTEAFF. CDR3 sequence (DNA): TGTACCAGCAGCTTATTACAGGAGAGGAACACTGAAGCTTTCTTT.

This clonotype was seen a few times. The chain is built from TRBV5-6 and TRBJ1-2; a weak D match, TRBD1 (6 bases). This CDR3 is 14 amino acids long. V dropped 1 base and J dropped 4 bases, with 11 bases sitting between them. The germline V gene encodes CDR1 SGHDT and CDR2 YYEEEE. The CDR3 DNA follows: TGTGCCAGCAGCTTGACAGGGCCTCTCTATGGCTACACCTTC. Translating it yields CASSLTGPLYGYTF.

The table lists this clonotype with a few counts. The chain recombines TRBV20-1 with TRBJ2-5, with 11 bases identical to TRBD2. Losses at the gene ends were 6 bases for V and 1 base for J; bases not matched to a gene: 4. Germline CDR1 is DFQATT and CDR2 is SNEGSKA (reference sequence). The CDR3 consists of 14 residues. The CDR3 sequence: CSALTSGTQETQYF. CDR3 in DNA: TGCAGTGCCTTGACTAGCGGGACCCAAGAGACCCAGTACTTC.

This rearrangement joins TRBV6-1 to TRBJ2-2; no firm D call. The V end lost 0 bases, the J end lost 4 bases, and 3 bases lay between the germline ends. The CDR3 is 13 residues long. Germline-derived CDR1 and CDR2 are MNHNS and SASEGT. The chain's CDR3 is CASSEATTGELFF. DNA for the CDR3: TGTGCCAGCAGTGAAGCGACCACCGGGGAGCTGTTTTTT.

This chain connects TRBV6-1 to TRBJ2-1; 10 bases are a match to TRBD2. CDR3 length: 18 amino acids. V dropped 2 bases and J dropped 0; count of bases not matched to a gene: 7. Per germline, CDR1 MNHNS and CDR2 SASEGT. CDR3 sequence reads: CASSETSGTLSSYNEQFF. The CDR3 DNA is TGTGCCAGCAGTGAAACTAGCGGGACCCTGAGCTCCTACAATGAGCAGTTCTTC.

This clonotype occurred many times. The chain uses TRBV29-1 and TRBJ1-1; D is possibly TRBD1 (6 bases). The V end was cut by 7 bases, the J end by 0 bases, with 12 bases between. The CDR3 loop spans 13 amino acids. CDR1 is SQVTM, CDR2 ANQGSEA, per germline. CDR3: CSGTQGLNTEAFF. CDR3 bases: TGCAGCGGGACACAGGGATTGAACACTGAAGCTTTCTTT.

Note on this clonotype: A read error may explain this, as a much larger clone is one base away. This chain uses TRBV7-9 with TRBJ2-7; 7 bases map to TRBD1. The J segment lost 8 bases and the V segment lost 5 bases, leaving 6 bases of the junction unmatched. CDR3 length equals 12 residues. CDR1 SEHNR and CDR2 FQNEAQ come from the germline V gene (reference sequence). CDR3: CASSLTGFKQYF. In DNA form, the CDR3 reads TGTGCCAGCAGCCTGACAGGGTTCAAGCAGTACTTC.

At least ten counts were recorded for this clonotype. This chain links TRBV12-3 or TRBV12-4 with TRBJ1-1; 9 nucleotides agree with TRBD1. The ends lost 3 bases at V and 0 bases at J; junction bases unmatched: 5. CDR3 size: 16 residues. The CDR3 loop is CASSLRTGVLNTEAFF. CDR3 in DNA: TGTGCCAGCAGTTTGAGGACAGGGGTCTTGAACACTGAAGCTTTCTTT.